This entry concerns a single T cell receptor (beta chain). Generated by immunoSEQ multiplex PCR, the TCRdb table keeps only in-frame clones and is missing some. The table has under 200,000 clones, around 95% seen once. This sample was included in a study of control samples from healthy donors and cancer patients. This CDR3 contains 22 residues. With 1 base clipped from V and 0 bases from J, the junction kept 21 bases outside the gene matches. Germline assignment: CDR1 PRHDT and CDR2 FYEKMQ (reference sequence). V usage is TRBV13 and J usage is TRBJ2-7; 10 nucleotides agree with TRBD2. The sample was blood. This TCR derives from a woman between 40 and 55 years old in good health. The CDR3 bases are TGTGCCAGCAGCTTAGTTGGGGGAGCGGGAGGAGCGGGGGGGTTCAGCTCCTACGAGCAGTACTTC. Translating gives CASSLVGGAGGAGGFSSYEQYF.